What follows is one TCR beta chain and its context. Its antigen is not identified. This sample is drawn from a study of T cell responses to AZD1222 COVID-19 vaccine. Notes on the study in general: Donors in the cohort were predominantly white British and more often female, and clonal diversity was possibly underestimated. Nearly half of the spike-specific TCRs reportedly recognize variant regions that carry no mutations.

This CDR3 contains 18 residues. The germline V gene encodes CDR1 MDHEN and CDR2 SYDVKM. J was trimmed by 5 bases and V by 5 bases; bases with no gene match: 9. The data were produced by immunoSEQ multiplex PCR, yet TCRdb's version contains in-frame clones alone and is incomplete. This table holds more than 150,000 clones, approximately 94% found once. The sample consisted of peripheral blood, taken 28 days after the second AZD1222 dose. The TCR was taken from an adult who received the AZD1222 COVID-19 vaccine. The chain recombines TRBV28 with TRBJ2-2; 15 bases match TRBD2. This CDR3 reads CASSPHGLAGGPTGELFF. Here the CDR3 DNA reads TGTGCCAGCAGTCCCCACGGACTAGCGGGAGGGCCGACCGGGGAGCTGTTTTTT.